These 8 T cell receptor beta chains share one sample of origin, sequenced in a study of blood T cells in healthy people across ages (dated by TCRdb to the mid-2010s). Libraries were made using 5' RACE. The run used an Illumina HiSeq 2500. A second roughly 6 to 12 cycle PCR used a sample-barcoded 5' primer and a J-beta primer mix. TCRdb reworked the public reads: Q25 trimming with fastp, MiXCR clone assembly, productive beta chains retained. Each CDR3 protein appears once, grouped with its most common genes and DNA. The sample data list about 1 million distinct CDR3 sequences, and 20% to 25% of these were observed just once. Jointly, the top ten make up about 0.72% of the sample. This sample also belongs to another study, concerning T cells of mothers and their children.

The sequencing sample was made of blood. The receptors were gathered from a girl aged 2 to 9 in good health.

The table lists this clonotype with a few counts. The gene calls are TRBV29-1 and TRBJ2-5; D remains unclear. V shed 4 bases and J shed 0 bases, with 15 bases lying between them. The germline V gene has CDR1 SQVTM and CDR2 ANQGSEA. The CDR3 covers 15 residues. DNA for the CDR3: TGCAGCGTTGGGTGGCGCGGACCAGACCAAGAGACCCAGTACTTC. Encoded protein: CSVGWRGPDQETQYF.

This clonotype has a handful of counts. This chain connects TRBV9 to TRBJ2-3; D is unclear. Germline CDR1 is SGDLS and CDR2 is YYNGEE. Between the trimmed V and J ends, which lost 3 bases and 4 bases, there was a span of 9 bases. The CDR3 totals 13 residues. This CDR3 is CASSDGPADTQYF. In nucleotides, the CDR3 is TGTGCCAGCAGCGATGGCCCTGCAGATACGCAGTATTTT.

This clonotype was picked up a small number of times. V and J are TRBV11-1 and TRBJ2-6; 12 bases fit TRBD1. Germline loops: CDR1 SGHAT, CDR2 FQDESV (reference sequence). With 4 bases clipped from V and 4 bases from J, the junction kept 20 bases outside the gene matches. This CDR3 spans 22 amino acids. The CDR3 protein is CASSYLHPLRGQGASGANVLTF. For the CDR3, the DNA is TGTGCCAGCAGCTACCTTCATCCCCTCCGGGGACAGGGGGCTTCGGGGGCCAACGTCCTGACTTTC.

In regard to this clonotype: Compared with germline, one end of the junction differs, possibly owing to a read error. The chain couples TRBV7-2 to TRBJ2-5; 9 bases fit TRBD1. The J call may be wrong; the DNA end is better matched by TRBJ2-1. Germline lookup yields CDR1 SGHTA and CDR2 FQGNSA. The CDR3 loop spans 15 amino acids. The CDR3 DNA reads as TGTGCCAACAGCTCGGGACAGGGTATGTTAGGGGAGCAGTTCTTC. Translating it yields CANSSGQGMLGEQFF.

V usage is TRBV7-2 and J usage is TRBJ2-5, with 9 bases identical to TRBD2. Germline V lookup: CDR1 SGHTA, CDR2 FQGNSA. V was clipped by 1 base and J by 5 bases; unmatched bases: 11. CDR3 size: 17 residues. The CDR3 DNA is TGTGCCAGCAGCTTAGATGGCGGGAGGGCCACGGGGGAGACCCAGTACTTC. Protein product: CASSLDGGRATGETQYF.

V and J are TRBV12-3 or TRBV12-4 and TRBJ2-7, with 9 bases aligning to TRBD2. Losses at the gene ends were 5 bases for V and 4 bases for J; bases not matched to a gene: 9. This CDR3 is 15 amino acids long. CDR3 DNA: TGTGCCAGCAGTCCAACTGTAGCGGGAGAATACGAGCAGTACTTC. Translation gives CASSPTVAGEYEQYF.

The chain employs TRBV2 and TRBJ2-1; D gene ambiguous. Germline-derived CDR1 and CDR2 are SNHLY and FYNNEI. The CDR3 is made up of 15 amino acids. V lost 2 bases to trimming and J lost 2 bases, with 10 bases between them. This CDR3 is CASSEIVQPYNEQFF. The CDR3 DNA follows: TGTGCCAGCAGTGAAATCGTCCAGCCCTACAATGAGCAGTTCTTC.

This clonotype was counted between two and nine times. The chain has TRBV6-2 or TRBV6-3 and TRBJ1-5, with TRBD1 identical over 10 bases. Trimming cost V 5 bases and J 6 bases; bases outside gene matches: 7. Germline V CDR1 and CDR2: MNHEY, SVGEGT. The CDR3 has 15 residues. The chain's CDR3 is CASSTTGQGTQPQHF. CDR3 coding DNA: TGTGCCAGCAGTACGACGGGACAGGGGACTCAGCCCCAGCATTTT.